A single TCR beta chain is shown here with its context. What it recognizes is unknown. The assay was run at deep level. The repertoire was sequenced with immunoSEQ multiplex PCR; TCRdb's copy has only in-frame clones and lacks some. The table lists about 1.1 million clones, around three quarters of them singletons. This entry belongs to a study of shared clonotypes between healthy human individuals. Findings and caveats of the study: Only blood was sampled, and tissue TCR repertoires likely differ from blood ones. A generally larger estimated richness was seen in naive subsets than in memory subsets.

The length of the CDR3 is 16 residues. The V gene's germline CDR1 is SGHRS and CDR2 YFSETQ. Trimming stripped 4 bases from V and 4 bases from J, with 17 bases between. Among the donors, all were Caucasian adults who lived in Nashville, Tennessee. Sequencing used memory CD4+ T cells from PBMCs. Subset in this sample: CD45RA-negative fraction. V is TRBV5-1 and J is TRBJ2-2; D remains unclear. The receptor comes from a man aged 18 to 29 in good health. Some clones in this sample may be carry-over from other donors' samples. The CDR3 loop is CASSPSWLSVTGELFF. CDR3 sequence (DNA): TGCGCCAGCAGCCCCTCCTGGCTATCCGTCACCGGGGAGCTGTTTTTT.